Described below is a single T cell receptor (beta chain) sequence and its context. Its specificity is not known. This CDR3 region has 15 residues. V gave up 5 bases and J gave up 0 bases, with 11 bases separating them. Germline lookup yields CDR1 MDHEN and CDR2 SYDVKM. The treatment: over 15 received Ad26.COV2.S at low or high dose, single or two shots; 5 received placebo; per-sample allocation not given. The samples were gathered on day 63 after the first injection of vaccine or placebo. The data were taken from a study of Ad26.COV2.S vaccination and SARS-CoV-2 variants. The overall study: Ad26.COV2.S given intramuscularly, once or twice 56 days apart. Findings and caveats of the study: Spike-specific CD8+ and CD4+ T cell responses reportedly showed substantial breadth after vaccination. Non-spike TCR breadth did not differ much between vaccine and placebo recipients.

TCRdb's copy holds only in-frame clones and misses some; the assay was immunoSEQ multiplex PCR. This sample has around 250,000 clones, with over 75% found just once. This clonotype was obtained from a person between 18 and 60 years old who received the Ad26.COV2.S COVID-19 vaccine or a placebo. The V call is TRBV28, the J call TRBJ2-1; tentatively, D is TRBD2 (6 bases). This sample comprised peripheral blood, obtained in a trial of Ad26.COV2.S vaccine versus placebo. CDR3 nucleotide sequence: TGTGCCAGCAGTCTTAGCGGTTACTCCTACAATGAGCAGTTCTTC. This codes for CASSLSGYSYNEQFF.